This T cell receptor beta chain derives from a study of OX40 agonist ivuxolimab in advanced cancers. Study summary: Participants could have had prior anti-PD-1, anti-PD-L1 or anti-CTLA-4 therapy, and less than 45% had some.

Comment on this clone: No antigen is known for it.

Deletions cut 1 base from V and 5 bases from J, with 12 bases between. The CDR3 contains 14 residues. Germline assignment: CDR1 SGHRS and CDR2 YFSETQ. The table came from immunoSEQ multiplex PCR; TCRdb's copy has only in-frame clones and leaves some out. This table holds tens of thousands of clones, roughly nine tenths found once. Study results and caveats: The 0.1-3.0 mg/kg partial responders had among the lowest clonal expansion. Dosing at 0.1 to 3.0 mg/kg was accompanied by clonal expansion of CD4+ and CD8+ blood T cells by week 6. There were, on average, more expanded clones in CD8+ T cells than in CD4+.

Specimen: CD4+ or CD8+ T cells sorted from blood, collected in a trial of the OX40 agonist ivuxolimab. The source of this sequence is an adult with an advanced solid tumor such as melanoma, head and neck, liver or kidney cancer. V usage is TRBV5-1 and J usage is TRBJ2-5; no reliable D call. The CDR3 DNA reads TGCGCCAGCAGCTTGCAAAGTTCCCGGGAGACCCAGTACTTC. Amino acid sequence: CASSLQSSRETQYF.